A single T cell receptor beta chain is shown here with its context. This sample stems from a study of blood T cell repertoires in COVID-19. The overall study: The United States, Italy and Spain supplied acute and convalescent COVID-19 samples.

CDR1 is SQVTM and CDR2 is ANQGSEA in the germline V gene. The CDR3 runs to 11 residues. Trimming removed 5 bases at V and 4 bases at J, with 6 bases between. Only in-frame clones appear in the TCRdb table, and some are missing; sequencing was by immunoSEQ multiplex PCR. The sample has roughly 140,000 clones; approximately 90% are singletons. This chain uses TRBV29-1 with TRBJ1-3; D is unresolved. The source material was peripheral blood. The sequence was obtained from a woman between 65 and 79 years old with acute or convalescent COVID-19. The CDR3 nucleotides read TGCAGCGTTCCACAAGGAAACACCATATATTTT. This codes for CSVPQGNTIYF.